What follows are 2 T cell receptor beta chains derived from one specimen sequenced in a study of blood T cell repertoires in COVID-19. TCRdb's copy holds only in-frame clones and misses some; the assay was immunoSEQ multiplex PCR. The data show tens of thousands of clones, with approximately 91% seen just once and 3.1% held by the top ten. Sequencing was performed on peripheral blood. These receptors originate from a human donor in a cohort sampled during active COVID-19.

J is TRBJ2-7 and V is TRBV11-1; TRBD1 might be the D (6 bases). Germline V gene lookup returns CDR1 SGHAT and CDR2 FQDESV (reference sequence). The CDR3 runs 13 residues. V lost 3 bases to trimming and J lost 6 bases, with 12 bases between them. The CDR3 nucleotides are TGTGCCAGCAGCTTTGGGACACTTAGCGAGCAGTACGTC. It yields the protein CASSFGTLSEQYV.

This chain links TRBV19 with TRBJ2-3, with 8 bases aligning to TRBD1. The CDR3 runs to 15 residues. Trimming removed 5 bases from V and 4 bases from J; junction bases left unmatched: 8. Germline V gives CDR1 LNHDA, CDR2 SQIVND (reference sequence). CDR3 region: CASSPDGGQADTQYF. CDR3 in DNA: TGTGCCAGTAGTCCAGATGGGGGACAGGCAGATACGCAGTATTTT.